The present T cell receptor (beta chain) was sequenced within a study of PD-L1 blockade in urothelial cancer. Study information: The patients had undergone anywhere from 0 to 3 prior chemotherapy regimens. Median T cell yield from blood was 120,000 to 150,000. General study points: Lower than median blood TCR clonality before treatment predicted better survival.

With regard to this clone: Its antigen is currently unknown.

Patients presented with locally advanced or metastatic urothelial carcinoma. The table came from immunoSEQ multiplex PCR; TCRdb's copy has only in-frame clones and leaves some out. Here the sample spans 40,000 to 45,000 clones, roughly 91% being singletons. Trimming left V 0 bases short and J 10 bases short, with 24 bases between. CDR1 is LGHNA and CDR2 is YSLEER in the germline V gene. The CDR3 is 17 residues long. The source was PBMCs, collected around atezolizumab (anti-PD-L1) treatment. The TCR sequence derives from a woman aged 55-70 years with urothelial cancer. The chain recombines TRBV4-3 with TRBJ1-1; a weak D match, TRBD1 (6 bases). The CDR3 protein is CASSQDSARGGRGRAFF. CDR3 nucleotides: TGCGCCAGCAGCCAAGATTCCGCGAGGGGGGGCCGGGGTAGAGCTTTCTTT.